Listed here are 24 T cell receptor beta chains from one sample, sequenced in a study of control samples from healthy donors and cancer patients. The protocol was immunoSEQ multiplex PCR, while the TCRdb copy is restricted to in-frame clones and leaves out a portion. The sample records 140,000 or so clones, about 90% being singletons. Sequencing was performed on blood. Source of these receptors: a man younger than 40 in good health.

The chain links TRBV5-5 to TRBJ2-3, with a weak D call TRBD1 (5 bases). Trimming removed 4 bases at V and 4 bases at J, with 16 bases between. Germline lookup yields CDR1 SGHKS and CDR2 YYEKEE (reference sequence). CDR3 length equals 15 residues. The CDR3 sequence is CASSRRAGFADTQYF. The CDR3, as DNA: TGTGCCAGCAGCCGACGCGCAGGGTTTGCAGATACGCAGTATTTT.

This clone was seen a single time. This rearrangement joins TRBV10-3 to TRBJ2-7; 10 positions agree with TRBD1. The V gene end was trimmed by 3 bases and the J gene end by 2 bases; junction bases not matched to a gene: 19. The CDR3 runs 20 residues. Germline values: CDR1 ENHRY, CDR2 SYGVKD. The CDR3 region is CAISDPILWGQGLFPYEQYF. CDR3 DNA sequence: TGTGCCATCAGTGACCCGATCCTTTGGGGACAGGGGTTGTTCCCCTACGAGCAGTACTTC.

The V and J genes are TRBV5-6 and TRBJ2-3; 8 bases are a match to TRBD2. CDR3 length equals 18 residues. V dropped 4 bases and J dropped 1; count of bases not matched to a gene: 14. Germline-derived CDR1 and CDR2 are SGHDT and YYEEEE. CDR3 loop: CASSPGLVSMGRTDTQYF. The DNA for the CDR3 is TGTGCCAGCAGCCCGGGACTAGTTTCAATGGGGCGCACAGATACGCAGTATTTT.

The chain has TRBV3-1 (or the pseudogene TRBV3-2) and TRBJ1-3; the match to TRBD1 covers 8 bases. The V segment lost 6 bases and the J segment 2 bases; nucleotides outside the gene matches: 3. From germline, CDR1 is LGHDT and CDR2 YNNKEL (reference sequence). The length of the CDR3 is 14 residues. The CDR3 loop is CASRQTGAGNTIYF. As DNA, the CDR3 is TGTGCCAGCAGGCAGACAGGGGCTGGAAACACCATATATTTT.

The chain is built from TRBV19 and TRBJ1-3; possible D gene TRBD1, 6 bases. This CDR3 has 15 residues. V lost 5 bases to trimming and J lost 0 bases, with 11 bases between them. Germline CDR1 reads LNHDA; CDR2 reads SQIVND (reference sequence). The CDR3 DNA reads as TGTGCCAGTAGTCCGCAGGGGAGCTCTGGAAACACCATATATTTT. Translating it yields CASSPQGSSGNTIYF.

J is TRBJ1-4 and V is TRBV15; D uncertain. V lost 3 bases, J lost 6 bases, and 14 bases lay in between. CDR3 length: 15 amino acids. CDR1 and CDR2 (germline): LNHNV, YYDKDF (reference sequence). The CDR3 sequence: CATSSSGGGYEKLFF. CDR3 bases: TGTGCCACCAGCAGTTCGGGCGGAGGATATGAAAAACTGTTTTTT.

The V and J genes are TRBV21-1 and TRBJ2-7; the DNA was not used to check the table's D call, TRBD1. TRBV21-1 is classified as a pseudogene. The CDR3 is 15 amino acids. The CDR3 nucleotides are TGTGCCAGCAGCAATAGGACAGTGTACTCCTACGAGCAGTACTTC. Its translation: CASSNRTVYSYEQYF.

The chain employs TRBV28 and TRBJ1-5; D is ambiguous. V lost 8 bases and J lost 0, with 14 bases in between. This CDR3 region has 15 residues. Per germline, CDR1 MDHEN and CDR2 SYDVKM. The CDR3: CASFGSDYSNQPQHF. The CDR3 nucleotides are TGTGCCAGCTTTGGCAGCGACTATAGCAATCAGCCCCAGCATTTT.

CDR3 DNA: TGTGCCAGCTCACAAATCCCCGACAGGGAAGCTTTCTTT. It specifies CASSQIPDREAFF. V usage is TRBV18 and J usage is TRBJ1-1, with D tentatively TRBD1 (6 bases). The CDR3 totals 13 residues. The V gene's germline CDR1 is KGHSH and CDR2 LQKENI. Trimming pared 4 bases from V and 8 bases from J, leaving 14 bases between. The complete variable domain, with remaining parts taken from reference TRBV18 and TRBJ1-1, reads NAGVMQNPRHLVRRRGQEARLRCSPMKGHSHVYWYRQLPEEGLKFMVYLQKENIIDESGMPKERFSAEFPKEGPSILRIQQVVRGDSAAYFCASSQIPDREAFFGQGTRLTVV.

J is TRBJ1-1 and V is TRBV27; D is ambiguous. Trimming took off 7 bases at V and 7 bases at J, with 10 bases between the two ends. This CDR3 spans 11 amino acids. Germline V gives CDR1 MNHEY, CDR2 SMNVEV (reference sequence). The CDR3 here is CASISINEAFF. CDR3 in DNA: TGTGCCAGCATTAGCATAAATGAAGCTTTCTTT.

The chain has TRBV10-3 and TRBJ2-7; 7 nucleotides line up with TRBD2. J was trimmed by 3 bases and V by 6 bases; bases with no gene match: 8. The CDR3 spans 14 residues. The V gene's germline CDR1 is ENHRY and CDR2 SYGVKD. The CDR3 nucleotides read TGTGCCATCAGCGGGGGGACGGAAGGCTACGAGCAGTACTTC. Protein: CAISGGTEGYEQYF.

The rearrangement links TRBV27 to TRBJ1-2, with 9 bases aligning to TRBD1. The CDR3 runs 14 residues. Trimming took 7 bases from V and 3 from J; bases not matched to a gene: 6. The V gene's germline CDR1 is MNHEY and CDR2 SMNVEV (reference sequence). CDR3 sequence (DNA): TGTGCCAGCAAGGACAGGGGACCAGACTATGGCTACACCTTC. Its translation is CASKDRGPDYGYTF.

The genes are TRBV6-5 and TRBJ2-3; D possibly corresponds to TRBD2 (7 bases). V was cut by 3 bases and J by 5 bases, with 15 bases left in between. The germline V gene has CDR1 MNHEY and CDR2 SVGAGI. This CDR3 has 15 residues. CDR3 protein: CASSYGGGGGDTQYF. CDR3 nucleotide sequence: TGTGCCAGCAGTTATGGCGGGGGCGGCGGAGATACGCAGTATTTT.

This clone appeared a single time. DNA for the CDR3: TGTGCCAGCAGCTACAGCAGGGTTGGAAATTCACCCCTCCACTTT. The encoded protein is CASSYSRVGNSPLHF. V and J are TRBV11-1 and TRBJ1-6, with D possibly being TRBD1 (5 bases). The CDR3 length is 15 residues. Germline values: CDR1 SGHAT, CDR2 FQDESV (reference sequence). With 4 bases removed from V and 7 bases from J, the gap between germline ends came to 14 bases.

The gene calls are TRBV19 and TRBJ1-2, with TRBD1 matching over 9 bases. CDR1 and CDR2 from the germline V gene are LNHDA and SQIVND (reference sequence). Trimming removed 1 base from V and 6 bases from J; junction bases left unmatched: 6. The CDR3 extends over 15 amino acids. The CDR3 sequence is CASSIVFGTGNGYTF. Written as DNA, the CDR3 is TGTGCCAGTAGTATAGTTTTCGGGACAGGGAATGGCTACACCTTC.

This CDR3 reads CASSSSGTGNSPLHF. The CDR3 DNA is TGTGCCAGCAGTTCATCCGGGACAGGAAATTCACCCCTCCACTTT. This chain connects TRBV28 to TRBJ1-6, with TRBD1 matching 8 bases. Germline V gene data show CDR1 as MDHEN and CDR2 as SYDVKM. With V trimmed by 4 bases and J by 7 bases, 6 bases remained unmatched. The CDR3 has 15 amino acids.

The V and J genes are TRBV19 and TRBJ1-5, with TRBD1 as a possible D gene (5 bases). Germline CDR1 is LNHDA and CDR2 is SQIVND (reference sequence). The CDR3 length is 14 residues. V was shortened by 6 bases and J by 7 bases, with 16 bases between the two germline ends. CDR3 loop: CASRREGLLQPQHF. For the CDR3, the DNA is TGTGCCAGTAGAAGAGAGGGGCTCCTCCAGCCCCAGCATTTT.

The chain couples TRBV5-6 to TRBJ1-1, with D uncertain. V was pared by 3 bases and J by 0 bases, with 6 bases between. The CDR3 is 13 amino acids. Germline lookup yields CDR1 SGHDT and CDR2 YYEEEE. The CDR3 sequence is CASSSGLNTEAFF. The CDR3 nucleotides read TGTGCCAGCAGCTCCGGGCTGAACACTGAAGCTTTCTTT.

This sequence joins TRBV10-3 and TRBJ1-2; perhaps TRBD1 as D (5 bases). The germline gives CDR1 ENHRY, CDR2 SYGVKD. The germline V and J ends were trimmed by 7 bases and 2 bases, with 20 bases remaining between them. The CDR3 contains 16 residues. The CDR3 loop is CAINGMDTHTNYGYTF. For the CDR3, the DNA is TGTGCCATCAACGGCATGGACACACATACGAACTATGGCTACACCTTC.

V and J are TRBV5-1 and TRBJ1-1; the D gene is possibly TRBD1 (5 bases). Trimming removed 0 bases at V and 5 bases at J, with 11 bases between. The CDR3 has 14 residues. The germline V gene encodes CDR1 SGHRS and CDR2 YFSETQ. The CDR3 DNA reads TGCGCCAGCAGCTTGGCCAGCGGGGGTACTGAAGCTTTCTTT. It is translated as CASSLASGGTEAFF.

The V gene is TRBV5-8, the J gene TRBJ2-1, with 7 bases fitting TRBD1. The trim removed 5 bases at V and 4 bases at J, leaving 6 bases unmatched. The germline V gene encodes CDR1 SGHTS and CDR2 YDEGEE. The CDR3 runs to 14 residues. The CDR3, as DNA: TGTGCCAGCAGTCCGACAGGGCAGTACAATGAGCAGTTCTTC. Translated, it gives CASSPTGQYNEQFF. The full variable domain, completed using reference TRBV5-8 and TRBJ2-1, is EAGVTQSPTHLIKTRGQQATLRCSPISGHTSVYWYQQALGLGLQFLLWYDEGEERNRGNFPPRFSGRQFPNYSSELNVNALELEDSALYLCASSPTGQYNEQFFGPGTRLTVL.

V is TRBV19 and J is TRBJ2-1; D is ambiguous. Germline-derived CDR1 and CDR2 are LNHDA and SQIVND (reference sequence). V was shortened by 2 bases and J by 7 bases, with 9 bases between the two germline ends. The CDR3 length is 13 residues. The chain's CDR3 is CASSIIWGNEQFF. CDR3 in DNA: TGTGCCAGTAGTATAATTTGGGGAAATGAGCAGTTCTTC.

The chain joins TRBV27 to TRBJ1-6; D is unresolved. V lost 7 bases and J lost 0, with 28 bases in between. CDR3 length: 21 amino acids. The germline CDR1 and CDR2 sequences are MNHEY and SMNVEV (reference sequence). This chain's CDR3 is CASIPQRREKSQLSYNSPLHF. CDR3 in DNA: TGTGCCAGCATACCCCAAAGGAGGGAAAAGTCCCAACTCTCCTATAATTCACCCCTCCACTTT.

The genes are TRBV10-3 and TRBJ1-1; 10 bases match TRBD1. V lost 6 bases to trimming and J lost 4 bases; unmatched junction nucleotides: 8. Germline V gene sequence: CDR1 ENHRY, CDR2 SYGVKD. CDR3 length: 15 amino acids. The chain's CDR3 is CAIREIRDRGTEAFF. DNA of the CDR3: TGTGCCATCAGGGAAATTCGGGACAGGGGCACTGAAGCTTTCTTT.